This T cell receptor (beta chain) was found in a study of blood T cell repertoires in COVID-19. Overall study: COVID-19 samples collected from the United States, Italy and Spain covered acute and convalescent phases.

In Seattle, patients joined the study during active infection and were tracked longitudinally. Method: immunoSEQ multiplex PCR; TCRdb's copy keeps in-frame clones and lacks some. The sample lists about 480,000 clones; approximately 89% were seen once. The sequenced sample consisted of peripheral blood. This clonotype originated in a young man with COVID-19, enrolled during active disease.

The CDR3 DNA is TGTGCCAGCAGCCCCTCGGGGTGGGCTAGCGGGTTTGAGACCCAGTACTTC. It translates to CASSPSGWASGFETQYF. The V and J genes are TRBV11-2 and TRBJ2-5; TRBD2 matches 8 bases. The V and J ends lost 5 bases and 5 bases, in that order; junction bases with no gene match: 16. Germline CDR1 SGHAT, CDR2 FQNNGV. The CDR3 has 17 residues. Full variable domain (missing parts from reference TRBV11-2 and TRBJ2-5): EAGVAQSPRYKIIEKRQSVAFWCNPISGHATLYWYQQILGQGPKLLIQFQNNGVVDDSQLPKDRFSAERLKGVDSTLKIQPAKLEDSAVYLCASSPSGWASGFETQYFGPGTRLLVL.